Listed below are T cell receptor beta chains from one sample, sequenced in a study of cytomegalovirus exposure and HLA in healthy donors. The data were produced by immunoSEQ multiplex PCR, yet TCRdb's version contains in-frame clones alone and is incomplete. The sample gives 150,000 to 200,000 clones, 75% to 90% of which show up once; roughly 1.9% is in the top ten. The sample consisted of PBMCs. These receptors originate from a human donor in good health. Each CDR3 is given with its conserved first and last residue. D genes are given only for firm matches. Size tells how often a clone was seen (once, few, many) or the class of an expanded clone, and some rows leave it out.

d_call j_call v_call clone_size cdr3_length cdr3_aa cdr3_nt
- TRBJ2-1 TRBV7-9 - 15 CASSLTQRSYNEQFF TGTGCCAGCAGCTTAACACAGCGGAGCTACAATGAGCAGTTCTTC
- TRBJ1-2 TRBV2 - 12 CASSADIWSYTF TGTGCCAGCAGTGCAGACATTTGGAGCTACACCTTC
- TRBJ1-1 TRBV29-1 - 14 CSVWVGGTNTEAFF TGCAGCGTTTGGGTGGGGGGAACGAACACTGAAGCTTTCTTT
TRBD1 TRBJ1-1 TRBV7-8 - 16 CASSLGWRGPSTEAFF TGTGCCAGCAGCTTAGGGTGGAGGGGGCCGAGCACTGAAGCTTTCTTT
TRBD2 TRBJ2-3 TRBV9 - 15 CASSVAGGSTDTQYF TGTGCCAGCAGCGTAGCGGGGGGGTCCACAGATACGCAGTATTTT
TRBD1 TRBJ1-4 TRBV5-1 - 14 CASSSGQGREKLFF TGCGCCAGCAGCTCGGGACAGGGGCGGGAAAAACTGTTTTTT
- TRBJ1-1 TRBV4-3 - 13 CASSQVQGRQAFF TGCGCCAGCAGCCAAGTCCAGGGTCGTCAAGCTTTCTTT
- TRBJ2-1 TRBV5-1 - 15 CASSPGGQAYNEQFF TGCGCCAGCAGCCCGGGCGGGCAGGCCTACAATGAGCAGTTCTTC
- TRBJ2-7 TRBV5-6 - 12 CASEDGSYEQYF TGTGCCAGCGAAGACGGGTCCTACGAGCAGTACTTC
TRBD2 TRBJ2-1 TRBV4-1 - 16 CASSQTGLADYNEQFF TGCGCCAGCAGCCAAACAGGACTAGCGGACTACAATGAGCAGTTCTTC
- TRBJ1-5 TRBV28 - 14 CASSDRSGNQPQHF TGTGCCAGCAGTGACAGGTCCGGCAATCAGCCCCAGCATTTT
- TRBJ2-5 TRBV27 few 13 CASSLSVGGTQYF TGTGCCAGCAGTTTATCGGTCGGAGGGACCCAGTACTTC
- TRBJ2-3 TRBV12-5 - 18 CASGLVLKGDYSTDTQYF TGTGCTAGTGGTTTGGTACTTAAGGGGGACTATAGCACAGATACGCAGTATTTT
TRBD2 TRBJ2-7 TRBV6-5 few 16 CASSYRSGGATYEQYF TGTGCCAGCAGTTACCGGAGCGGGGGGGCGACCTACGAGCAGTACTTC
TRBD1 TRBJ2-7 TRBV10-3 few 13 CAISERQGYEQYF TGTGCCATCAGTGAGCGACAGGGCTACGAGCAGTACTTC
TRBD1 TRBJ1-2 TRBV25-1 few 15 CASSEIRGPDYGYTF TGTGCCAGCAGTGAGATCAGGGGGCCGGACTATGGCTACACCTTC
- TRBJ2-1 TRBV20-1 - 11 CSARDYREQFF TGCAGTGCTAGAGATTACAGAGAGCAGTTCTTC
TRBD1 TRBJ1-2 TRBV6-1 - 15 CASSADRVRGYGYTF TGTGCCAGCAGTGCCGACAGGGTTCGGGGCTATGGCTACACCTTC
TRBD2 TRBJ2-7 TRBV28 - 15 CASSLSVAGGYEQYF TGTGCCAGCAGTTTATCCGTAGCGGGGGGCTACGAGCAGTACTTC